Listed below are T cell receptor beta chains from one sample, sequenced in a study of cytomegalovirus exposure and HLA in healthy donors. TCRdb's copy holds only in-frame clones and misses some; the assay was immunoSEQ multiplex PCR. This sample yields 150,000 to 250,000 clones, of which 70% to 80% are seen a single time; about 2.1% belongs to the top ten. The sequenced material came from PBMCs. Receptors originate from a man aged 25 to 40 in good health and CMV-seronegative. CDR3s include the opening cysteine and the closing phenylalanine or tryptophan. The order of the fields is J gene, V gene, CDR3 length, clone size, D gene, CDR3 DNA, CDR3 protein. A D gene is named only where the DNA matches it firmly. The size field is filled for only some rows; it gives once, few, many or a size class.

TRBJ1-3 TRBV11-2 15 - - TGTGCCAGCAGCGGTCTCAGGGGATCTGGAAACACCATATATTTT CASSGLRGSGNTIYF
TRBJ1-4 TRBV19 14 once - TGTGCCAGTAGTATCCGGGGTGCTAATGAAAAACTGTTTTTT CASSIRGANEKLFF
TRBJ2-7 TRBV5-1 15 few - TGCGCCAGCAGCCCAGGAGGGCTGAGCTCCTACGAGCAGTACTTC CASSPGGLSSYEQYF
TRBJ2-1 TRBV18 18 - TRBD2 TGTGCCAGCTCACCAACAATCTCTAGCGGGAGCAATTATAATGAGCAGTTCTTC CASSPTISSGSNYNEQFF
TRBJ2-7 TRBV6-5 15 - - TGTGCCAGCAGTTACAGCCAGGGGTTTATTTACGAGCAGTACTTC CASSYSQGFIYEQYF
TRBJ1-6 TRBV28 14 few - TGTGCCAGCAGCCTACCTAGGGGGTACTCACCCCTCCACTTT CASSLPRGYSPLHF
TRBJ2-1 TRBV28 15 - TRBD2 TGTGCCAGCAGTTTCATCAGCGGGGGCTACAATGAGCAGTTCTTC CASSFISGGYNEQFF
TRBJ1-1 TRBV6-1 18 - TRBD1 TGTGCCAGCAGTGAAACGTTCTTGGCAGGGGGCGGGGACACTGAAGCTTTCTTT CASSETFLAGGGDTEAFF
TRBJ2-1 TRBV6-1 15 - TRBD2 TGTGCCAGCAGTGAACTAGCGGGAGGGGTGAATGAGCAGTTCTTC CASSELAGGVNEQFF
TRBJ2-7 TRBV2 14 - - TGTGCCAGCATCCCCGCCAGCCCGTCGGGCGAGCAGTACTTC CASIPASPSGEQYF
TRBJ2-3 TRBV7-9 17 - TRBD2 TGTGCCAGCAGCTTAGGGGGACTAGCGGGAGTCCCAGATACGCAGTATTTT CASSLGGLAGVPDTQYF
TRBJ2-1 TRBV23-1 18 - - TGCGCCAGCAGTTATCCCCGGGGAGGACGGTGTTTCTACAATGAGCAGTTCTTC CASSYPRGGRCFYNEQFF
TRBJ2-6 TRBV27 13 - - TGTGCCAGCAGTCCATTTGGGGCCAACGTCCTGACTTTC CASSPFGANVLTF
TRBJ2-1 TRBV9 16 - TRBD2 TGTGCCAGCAGCGTAGAGGAAGCGGGAGGTTACAATGAGCAGTTCTTC CASSVEEAGGYNEQFF
TRBJ2-7 TRBV28 15 - TRBD2 TGTGCCAGCAGTTATCCGGGACTAGCGGGAGACGAGCAGTACTTC CASSYPGLAGDEQYF